One and the same sample provided the 16 T cell receptor beta chains below, sequenced in a study of shared clonotypes between healthy human individuals. This table comes from immunoSEQ multiplex PCR, and its TCRdb copy is limited to in-frame clones, with some not included. Of 2 million to 3 million clones listed, over 85% are singletons. What was sequenced was naive CD4+ T cells from PBMCs. Subset given: CD45RA+ positively selected. The receptors originated from a young man in good health. Some clones in this sample may be carry-over from other donors' samples.

This clone was seen once. The V call is TRBV21-1, the J call TRBJ2-3; TRBD2, the table's D call, was not compared with the DNA. TRBV21-1 constitutes a pseudogene. The CDR3 is 14 residues long. The CDR3 loop is CASSPRTFPDTQYF. The CDR3 DNA sequence: TGTGCCAGCAGCCCCCGGACTTTCCCAGATACGCAGTATTTT.

Details on this clone: Different DNA sequences within this sample yield the same CDR3. The chain has TRBV19 and TRBJ2-7; 10 bases agree with TRBD2. V shed 4 bases, J shed 1 base, and the junction held 4 bases outside the gene matches. Germline CDR1 and CDR2: LNHDA and SQIVND (reference sequence). The CDR3 is 15 amino acids. This CDR3 reads CASSRTSGSSYEQYF. In DNA form, the CDR3 reads TGTGCCAGTAGTAGGACTAGCGGTTCTTCCTACGAGCAGTACTTC. Combining the CDR3 with reference TRBV19 and TRBJ2-7 gives the whole variable domain DGGITQSPKYLFRKEGQNVTLSCEQNLNHDAMYWYRQDPGQGLRLIYYSQIVNDFQKGDIAEGYSVSREKKESFPLTVTSAQKNPTAFYLCASSRTSGSSYEQYFGPGTRLTVT.

Comments on this clone: Other nucleotide sequences in the sample specify the same CDR3. V and J are TRBV18 and TRBJ2-2; D call uncertain. The V and J ends lost 3 bases and 7 bases respectively, with 6 bases between them. The germline V gene has CDR1 KGHSH and CDR2 LQKENI. This CDR3 has 12 residues. Here the CDR3 reads CASSPLGGELFF. Here the CDR3 DNA reads TGTGCCAGCTCACCTCTGGGCGGGGAGCTGTTTTTT. The full variable domain, with the rest looked up from reference TRBV18 and TRBJ2-2, is NAGVMQNPRHLVRRRGQEARLRCSPMKGHSHVYWYRQLPEEGLKFMVYLQKENIIDESGMPKERFSAEFPKEGPSILRIQQVVRGDSAAYFCASSPLGGELFFGEGSRLTVL.

This clone came up once. The chain employs TRBV2 and TRBJ2-1; 13 nucleotides match TRBD2. Trimming at V came to 3 bases and at J to 5 bases, leaving 1 base not matched to a gene. This CDR3 is 15 amino acids long. Germline assignment: CDR1 SNHLY and CDR2 FYNNEI. CDR3 nucleotides: TGTGCCAGCAGTGAGACTAGCGGGAGGAACAATGAGCAGTTCTTC. Amino acids: CASSETSGRNNEQFF.

V and J are TRBV19 and TRBJ2-1; 8 bases match TRBD2. This CDR3 is built from 16 residues. J lost 7 bases, V lost 5 bases, and 13 bases had no gene match. In germline, CDR1 is LNHDA, CDR2 SQIVND (reference sequence). Written as DNA, the CDR3 is TGTGCCAGTAGTGACCCGGGACTAGGTCTAGGTAATGAGCAGTTCTTC. Amino acid sequence: CASSDPGLGLGNEQFF.

This chain connects TRBV28 to TRBJ2-5; 7 nucleotides agree with TRBD1. The J call may be mistaken, given a closer DNA end match to TRBJ2-7. Germline CDR1 MDHEN, CDR2 SYDVKM. The CDR3 contains 13 residues. The CDR3 loop reads CASRPGQSYEQYF. In nucleotides, the CDR3 is TGTGCCAGCAGGCCGGGACAGTCCTACGAGCAGTACTTC.

The V and J genes are TRBV6-5 and TRBJ2-2; D perhaps matches TRBD1 (6 bases). Germline V gene lookup returns CDR1 MNHEY and CDR2 SVGAGI. This CDR3 region has 11 residues. Trimming stripped 8 bases from V and 7 bases from J, with 8 bases between. The CDR3 region is CASQGFGELFF. The CDR3 DNA reads as TGTGCCAGCCAGGGGTTCGGGGAGCTGTTTTTT.

This chain uses TRBV28 with TRBJ2-3; TRBD2 matches at 8 bases. In germline, CDR1 is MDHEN, CDR2 SYDVKM. The J segment lost 7 bases and the V segment lost 5 bases, leaving 11 bases of the junction unmatched. This CDR3 is 15 amino acids long. The chain's CDR3 is CASSPPGLVPHTQYF. The DNA for the CDR3 is TGTGCCAGCAGTCCTCCGGGACTAGTTCCCCATACGCAGTATTTT. The full variable domain, rest sourced from reference TRBV28 and TRBJ2-3, is DVKVTQSSRYLVKRTGEKVFLECVQDMDHENMFWYRQDPGLGLRLIYFSYDVKMKEKGDIPEGYSVSREKKERFSLILESASTNQTSMYLCASSPPGLVPHTQYFGPGTRLTVL.

The chain has TRBV5-1 and TRBJ1-1, with 11 bases lining up with TRBD1. The CDR3 consists of 17 residues. CDR1 SGHRS and CDR2 YFSETQ come from the germline V gene. The V segment lost 0 bases and the J segment 11 bases; nucleotides outside the gene matches: 15. CDR3 DNA sequence: TGCGCCAGCAGCTTGGCCCCCCGAGGACAGGGGGCCCAGGTCGCTTTCTTT. Its protein product is CASSLAPRGQGAQVAFF.

The rearrangement joins TRBV5-4 to TRBJ1-2, with TRBD1 as a possible D gene (6 bases). The CDR3 has 14 amino acids. Germline V gene sequence: CDR1 SGHNT, CDR2 YYREEE (reference sequence). The V end was cut by 4 bases, the J end by 5 bases, with 15 bases between. CDR3 sequence reads: CASSPEGGEYGYTF. CDR3 DNA sequence: TGTGCCAGCAGCCCGGAGGGGGGAGAGTATGGCTACACCTTC.

The gene calls are TRBV4-2 and TRBJ1-4; maybe TRBD1 (6 bases). The germline V and J ends were trimmed by 4 bases and 5 bases, with 17 bases remaining between them. The length of the CDR3 is 16 residues. The germline V gene encodes CDR1 LGHNA and CDR2 YNFKEQ. In nucleotides, the CDR3 is TGTGCCAGCAGCCCCCCCGGGGCGGGGGGCAATGAAAAACTGTTTTTT. Residues: CASSPPGAGGNEKLFF.

This clone was detected a few times. J is TRBJ1-1 and V is TRBV2, with D perhaps matching TRBD1 (6 bases). Germline loops: CDR1 SNHLY, CDR2 FYNNEI. The CDR3 runs to 14 residues. The V end was cut by 5 bases, the J end by 0 bases, with 10 bases between. Here the CDR3 reads CASSRDIMNTEAFF. In DNA, the CDR3 is TGTGCCAGCAGTCGGGACATCATGAACACTGAAGCTTTCTTT. Filled out from reference TRBV2 and TRBJ1-1, the complete variable domain reads EPEVTQTPSHQVTQMGQEVILRCVPISNHLYFYWYRQILGQKVEFLVSFYNNEISEKSEIFDDQFSVERPDGSNFTLKIRSTKLEDSAMYFCASSRDIMNTEAFFGQGTRLTVV.

The chain carries TRBV6-1 and TRBJ1-1; maybe TRBD1 (5 bases). The germline V gene has CDR1 MNHNS and CDR2 SASEGT. V was shortened by 8 bases and J by 0 bases, with 16 bases between the two germline ends. The CDR3 covers 15 residues. As DNA, the CDR3 is TGTGCCAGCCCCTCCGGGGGACGGATGAACACTGAAGCTTTCTTT. Protein sequence: CASPSGGRMNTEAFF.

This chain joins TRBV10-3 and TRBJ2-1; TRBD2 matches 7 bases. CDR3 length: 16 amino acids. From germline, CDR1 is ENHRY and CDR2 SYGVKD. The V segment lost 0 bases and the J segment 9 bases; nucleotides outside the gene matches: 11. CDR3 nucleotides: TGTGCCATCAGTGAGTCTTACGGCGGGAGCGGGCGTGAGCAGTTCTTC. Translation: CAISESYGGSGREQFF.

The rearrangement links TRBV28 to TRBJ1-4, with D unclear. The CDR3 sequence is 15 residues long. From germline, CDR1 is MDHEN and CDR2 SYDVKM. Trimming cost V 5 bases and J 0 bases, with 10 bases left between them. CDR3: CASSTPMATNEKLFF. The CDR3 bases are TGTGCCAGCAGTACCCCCATGGCAACTAATGAAAAACTGTTTTTT.

This rearrangement joins TRBV2 to TRBJ2-2; a weak D match, TRBD2 (6 bases). The CDR3 extends over 15 amino acids. V shed 5 bases and J shed 6 bases, with 16 bases lying between them. The germline V gene encodes CDR1 SNHLY and CDR2 FYNNEI. The CDR3, as DNA: TGTGCCAGCAGTCCCAGGCGGGACTTGCCCGGGGAGCTGTTTTTT. Its protein product is CASSPRRDLPGELFF.